The 5 T cell receptor beta chains below come from one sample, sequenced in a study of cytotoxic CD8 clonotypes in ibrutinib-treated CLL. Measured with immunoSEQ multiplex PCR; TCRdb has only the in-frame clones, and not every one. This sample yields fewer than 200,000 clones, of which about four fifths are seen a single time; around 4.5% belongs to the top ten. Sequencing was performed on PBMCs, taken after 24 months of ibrutinib treatment. The receptors derive from a human donor with chronic lymphocytic leukemia.

The DNA of the CDR3 is TGTGCCTGGGCTAGGGGCTACGAGCAGTACTTC. It yields the protein CAWARGYEQYF. J is TRBJ2-7 and V is TRBV30, with D possibly matching TRBD1 (5 bases). This CDR3 spans 11 amino acids. Germline CDR1 reads GTSNPN; CDR2 reads SVGIG (reference sequence). V lost 5 bases and J 3 bases, leaving 8 bases between the germline ends.

Concerning this clone: The junction differs from germline at one of its ends, possibly a read error. This sequence joins TRBV11-2 and TRBJ2-1, with TRBD1 as a possible D gene (5 bases). The germline gives CDR1 SGHAT, CDR2 FQNNGV. This CDR3 spans 14 amino acids. The CDR3 DNA sequence: TGTGCCAGCAGCTTATCGTCAGGGAACAATGAGCGGTTCTTC. Its protein is CASSLSSGNNERFF.

This rearrangement joins TRBV7-6 to TRBJ2-5, with no clear D. This CDR3 comprises 13 residues. The germline V gene encodes CDR1 SGHVS and CDR2 FNYEAQ. The V and J ends lost 1 base and 1 base respectively, with 4 bases between them. The chain's CDR3 is CASSLVAQETQYF. The CDR3 nucleotides are TGTGCCAGCAGCTTAGTTGCCCAAGAGACCCAGTACTTC.

The chain joins TRBV18 to TRBJ2-3, with D unresolved. Per germline, CDR1 KGHSH and CDR2 LQKENI. The CDR3 consists of 11 residues. Trimming left V 5 bases short and J 6 bases short, with 6 bases between. The DNA for the CDR3 is TGTGCCAGCTCAACGGTGGATACGCAGTATTTT. Residues: CASSTVDTQYF.

This rearrangement joins TRBV9 to TRBJ1-1; 8 bases line up with TRBD1. V lost 2 bases, J lost 4 bases, and 7 bases stayed unmatched. The CDR3 consists of 15 residues. The germline V gene encodes CDR1 SGDLS and CDR2 YYNGEE. The DNA of the CDR3 is TGTGCCAGCAGCGTCCGAGGCACAGGGGGCACTGAAGCTTTCTTT. This gives the protein CASSVRGTGGTEAFF.